Listed here is a single T cell receptor beta chain. The data are from a study of blood T cell repertoires in COVID-19. TCRdb's table, derived via immunoSEQ multiplex PCR, lists solely in-frame clones and lacks some. The sample has over 35,000 clones, approximately 90% seen once. CDR1 is LGHDT and CDR2 is YNNKEL in the germline V gene (reference sequence). V was pared by 4 bases and J by 1 base, with 6 bases of the junction left unmatched. The CDR3 contains 17 residues. The sequence came from a woman aged 25 to 39 in a cohort sampled during active COVID-19. The sequenced sample consisted of peripheral blood. The chain is built from TRBV3-1 (or the pseudogene TRBV3-2) and TRBJ1-3; 11 positions match TRBD1. CDR3 protein: CASSRRTGGASGNTIYF. The CDR3 bases are TGTGCCAGCAGCCGTCGGACAGGGGGCGCGTCTGGAAACACCATATATTTT.